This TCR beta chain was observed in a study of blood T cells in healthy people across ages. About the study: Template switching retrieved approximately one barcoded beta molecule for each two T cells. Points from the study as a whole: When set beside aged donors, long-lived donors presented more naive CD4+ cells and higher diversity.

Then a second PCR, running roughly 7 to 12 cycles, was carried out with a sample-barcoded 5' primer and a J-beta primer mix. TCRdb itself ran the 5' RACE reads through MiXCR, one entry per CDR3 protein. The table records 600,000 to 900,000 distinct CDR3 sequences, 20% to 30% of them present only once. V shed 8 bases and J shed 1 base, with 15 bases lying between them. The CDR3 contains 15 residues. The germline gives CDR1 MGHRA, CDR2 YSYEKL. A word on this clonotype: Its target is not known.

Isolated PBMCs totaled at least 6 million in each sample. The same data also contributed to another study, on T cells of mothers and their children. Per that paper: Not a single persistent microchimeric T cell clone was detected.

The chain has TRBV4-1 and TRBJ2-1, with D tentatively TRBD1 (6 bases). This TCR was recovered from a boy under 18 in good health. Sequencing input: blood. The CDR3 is CASGINRASYNEQFF. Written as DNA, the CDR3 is TGCGCCAGCGGAATAAACAGGGCATCCTACAATGAGCAGTTCTTC.